The 9 T cell receptor beta chains below were found in one sample sequenced in a study of control samples from healthy donors and cancer patients. Produced via immunoSEQ multiplex PCR; TCRdb's table is partial and in-frame only. The data show more than 65,000 clones, more than 80% seen once. Sequenced sample: blood. The source is a man in his forties or fifties in good health.

The rearrangement joins TRBV5-4 to TRBJ2-1; 16 nucleotides match TRBD2. The length of the CDR3 is 17 residues. Trimming at V came to 3 bases and at J to 13 bases, leaving 13 bases not matched to a gene. CDR1 is SGHNT, CDR2 YYREEE, per germline (reference sequence). DNA of the CDR3: TGTGCCAGCAGCTCGGGACTAGCGGGAGGGCGAAGTAGCTTCCAGTTCTTC. Translation: CASSSGLAGGRSSFQFF.

V and J are TRBV19 and TRBJ2-2; unclear D gene. Trimming removed 3 bases at V and 3 bases at J, with 8 bases between. Germline V gives CDR1 LNHDA, CDR2 SQIVND (reference sequence). The CDR3 length is 14 residues. CDR3 amino acids: CASSIGGHTGELFF. The CDR3 DNA reads as TGTGCCAGTAGTATCGGCGGACACACCGGGGAGCTGTTTTTT.

The J gene is TRBJ2-7, the V gene TRBV5-1, with 11 nucleotides matching TRBD2. The CDR3 contains 18 residues. Trimming removed 4 bases from V and 0 bases from J; junction bases left unmatched: 12. Germline V lookup: CDR1 SGHRS, CDR2 YFSETQ. The CDR3 region has the DNA TGCGCCAGCAGCCCTTGGACTAGCGGGCAACCGAGCTCCTACGAGCAGTACTTC. Encoded protein: CASSPWTSGQPSSYEQYF.

This chain uses TRBV2 with TRBJ1-5; D is perhaps TRBD1 (5 bases). Trimming cost V 5 bases and J 3 bases, with 14 bases left between them. The V gene's germline CDR1 is SNHLY and CDR2 FYNNEI. The CDR3 loop spans 15 amino acids. CDR3: CASSRWGVLNQPQHF. As DNA, the CDR3 is TGTGCCAGCAGTCGTTGGGGGGTACTCAATCAGCCCCAGCATTTT. The entire variable domain, with the rest obtained from reference TRBV2 and TRBJ1-5, is as follows: EPEVTQTPSHQVTQMGQEVILRCVPISNHLYFYWYRQILGQKVEFLVSFYNNEISEKSEIFDDQFSVERPDGSNFTLKIRSTKLEDSAMYFCASSRWGVLNQPQHFGDGTRLSIL.

This chain joins TRBV10-3 and TRBJ2-7, with 9 positions matching TRBD2. Per germline, CDR1 ENHRY and CDR2 SYGVKD. V dropped 6 bases and J dropped 0; count of bases not matched to a gene: 9. The CDR3 has 16 residues. For the CDR3, the DNA is TGTGCCATCAGAGCCATAGCGGGAGATGACTCCTACGAGCAGTACTTC. As protein: CAIRAIAGDDSYEQYF.

This rearrangement joins TRBV19 to TRBJ1-1; D perhaps matches TRBD1 (6 bases). Germline-derived CDR1 and CDR2 are LNHDA and SQIVND (reference sequence). The V and J ends lost 6 bases and 4 bases respectively, with 12 bases between them. The CDR3 consists of 13 residues. The CDR3 DNA is TGTGCCAGTAGGTCCATGACAGGCACTGAAGCTTTCTTT. This sequence encodes CASRSMTGTEAFF.

This rearrangement joins TRBV29-1 to TRBJ1-2, with a tentative D call TRBD1 (5 bases). This CDR3 contains 13 residues. Germline V gene sequence: CDR1 SQVTM, CDR2 ANQGSEA. V was clipped by 7 bases and J by 0 bases, with 12 bases between them. CDR3 sequence reads: CSGAQGTNYGYTF. The DNA of the CDR3 is TGCAGCGGGGCCCAGGGAACTAACTATGGCTACACCTTC.

The chain combines TRBV6-2 or TRBV6-3 with TRBJ1-4; D is possibly TRBD1 (6 bases). Trimming stripped 5 bases from V and 0 bases from J, with 16 bases between. This CDR3 region has 17 residues. The V gene's germline CDR1 is MNHEY and CDR2 SVGEGT. The CDR3 DNA follows: TGTGCCAGCAGTCCGACGGTGGACAGAGCAACTAATGAAAAACTGTTTTTT. It yields the protein CASSPTVDRATNEKLFF.

This chain joins TRBV18 and TRBJ2-1; 7 nucleotides match TRBD1. Trimming removed 3 bases from V and 2 bases from J; junction bases left unmatched: 4. The CDR3 runs 15 residues. CDR1 KGHSH and CDR2 LQKENI come from the germline V gene. CDR3 sequence reads: CASSPRQGAYNEQFF. CDR3 in DNA: TGTGCCAGCTCACCTCGACAGGGTGCCTACAATGAGCAGTTCTTC.